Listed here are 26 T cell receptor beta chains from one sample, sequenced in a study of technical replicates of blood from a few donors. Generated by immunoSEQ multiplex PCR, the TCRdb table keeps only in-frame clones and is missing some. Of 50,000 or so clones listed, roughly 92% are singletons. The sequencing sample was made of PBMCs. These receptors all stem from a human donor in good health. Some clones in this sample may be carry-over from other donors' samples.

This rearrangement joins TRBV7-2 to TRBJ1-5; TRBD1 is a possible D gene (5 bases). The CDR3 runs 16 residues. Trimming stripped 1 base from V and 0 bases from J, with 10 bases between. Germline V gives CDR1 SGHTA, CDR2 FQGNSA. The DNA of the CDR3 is TGTGCCAGCAGCTTAGGGAGACAGTATAGCAATCAGCCCCAGCATTTT. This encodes CASSLGRQYSNQPQHF. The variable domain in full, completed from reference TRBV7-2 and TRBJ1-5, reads GAGVSQSPSNKVTEKGKDVELRCDPISGHTALYWYRQSLGQGLEFLIYFQGNSAPDKSGLPSDRFSAERTGGSVSTLTIQRTQQEDSAVYLCASSLGRQYSNQPQHFGDGTRLSIL.

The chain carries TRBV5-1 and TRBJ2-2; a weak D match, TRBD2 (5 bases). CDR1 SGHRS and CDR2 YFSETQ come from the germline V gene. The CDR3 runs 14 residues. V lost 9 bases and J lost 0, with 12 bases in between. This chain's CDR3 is CATAEDSNTGELFF. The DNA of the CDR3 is TGCGCCACCGCGGAGGATTCGAACACCGGGGAGCTGTTTTTT. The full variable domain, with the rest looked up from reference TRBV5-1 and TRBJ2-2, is KAGVTQTPRYLIKTRGQQVTLSCSPISGHRSVSWYQQTPGQGLQFLFEYFSETQRNKGNFPGRFSGRQFSNSRSEMNVSTLELGDSALYLCATAEDSNTGELFFGEGSRLTVL.

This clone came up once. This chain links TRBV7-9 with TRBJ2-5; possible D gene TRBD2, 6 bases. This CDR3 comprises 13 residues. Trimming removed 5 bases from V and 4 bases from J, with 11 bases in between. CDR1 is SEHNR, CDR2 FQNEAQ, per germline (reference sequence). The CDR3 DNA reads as TGTGCCAGCAGCCCAACTAGCCGAGAGACCCAGTACTTC. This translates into CASSPTSRETQYF.

The CDR3 region has the DNA TGTGCCAGCAGCGACGGAGCAGATACGCAGTATTTT. Translation: CASSDGADTQYF. The gene calls are TRBV9 and TRBJ2-3; no reliable D call. The length of the CDR3 is 12 residues. V lost 3 bases and J lost 4, with 6 bases in between. Germline V gene data show CDR1 as SGDLS and CDR2 as YYNGEE. The full variable domain, with the rest looked up from reference TRBV9 and TRBJ2-3, is DSGVTQTPKHLITATGQRVTLRCSPRSGDLSVYWYQQSLDQGLQFLIQYYNGEERAKGNILERFSAQQFPDLHSELNLSSLELGDSALYFCASSDGADTQYFGPGTRLTVL.

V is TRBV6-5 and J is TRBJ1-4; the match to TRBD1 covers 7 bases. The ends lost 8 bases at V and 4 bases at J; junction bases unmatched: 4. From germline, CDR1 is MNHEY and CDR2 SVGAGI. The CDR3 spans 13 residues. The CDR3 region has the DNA TGTGCCAGCCGAGGGGGCCTTAATGAAAAACTGTTTTTT. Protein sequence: CASRGGLNEKLFF.

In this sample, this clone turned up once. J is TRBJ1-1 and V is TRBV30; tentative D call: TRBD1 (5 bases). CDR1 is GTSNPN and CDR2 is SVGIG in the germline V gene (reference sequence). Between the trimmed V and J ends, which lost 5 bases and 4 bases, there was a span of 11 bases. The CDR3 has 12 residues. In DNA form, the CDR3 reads TGTGCCTGGTCCATCGGGGGCACTGAAGCTTTCTTT. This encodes CAWSIGGTEAFF.

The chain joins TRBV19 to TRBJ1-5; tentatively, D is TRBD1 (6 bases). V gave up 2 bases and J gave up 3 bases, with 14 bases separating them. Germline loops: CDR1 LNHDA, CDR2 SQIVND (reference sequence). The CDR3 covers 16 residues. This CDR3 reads CASSIIGEGVNQPQHF. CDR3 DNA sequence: TGTGCCAGTAGTATAATCGGTGAGGGGGTCAATCAGCCCCAGCATTTT.

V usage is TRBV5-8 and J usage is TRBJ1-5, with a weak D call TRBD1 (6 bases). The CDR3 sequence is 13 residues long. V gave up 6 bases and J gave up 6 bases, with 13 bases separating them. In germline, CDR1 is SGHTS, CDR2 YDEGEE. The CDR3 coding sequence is TGTGCCAGCAACAGGGTCTACACTCAGCCCCAGCATTTT. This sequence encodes CASNRVYTQPQHF.

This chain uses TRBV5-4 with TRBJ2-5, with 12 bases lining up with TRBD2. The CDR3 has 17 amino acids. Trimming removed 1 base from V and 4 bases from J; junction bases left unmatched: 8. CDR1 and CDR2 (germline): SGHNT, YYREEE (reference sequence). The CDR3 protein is CASSLRLAGGPGETQYF. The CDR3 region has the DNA TGTGCCAGCAGCTTGCGGCTAGCGGGGGGGCCCGGAGAGACCCAGTACTTC.

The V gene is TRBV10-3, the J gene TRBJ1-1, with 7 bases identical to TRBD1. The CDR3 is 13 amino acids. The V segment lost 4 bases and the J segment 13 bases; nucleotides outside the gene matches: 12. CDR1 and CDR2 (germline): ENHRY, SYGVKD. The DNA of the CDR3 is TGTGCCATCAGTGCCCGGGGGGGGACAGAGGATTTCTTT. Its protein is CAISARGGTEDFF.

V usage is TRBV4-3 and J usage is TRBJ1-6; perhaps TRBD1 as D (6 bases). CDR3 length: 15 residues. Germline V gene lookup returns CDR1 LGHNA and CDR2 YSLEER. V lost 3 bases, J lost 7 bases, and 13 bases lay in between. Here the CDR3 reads CASSQVQGLNSPLHF. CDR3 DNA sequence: TGCGCCAGCAGCCAGGTACAGGGACTAAATTCACCCCTCCACTTT.

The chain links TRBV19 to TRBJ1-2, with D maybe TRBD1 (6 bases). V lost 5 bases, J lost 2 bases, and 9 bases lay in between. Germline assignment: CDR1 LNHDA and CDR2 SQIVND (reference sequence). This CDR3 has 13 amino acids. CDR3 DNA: TGTGCCAGTAGTGCTCAGGGGAACTATGGCTACACCTTC. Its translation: CASSAQGNYGYTF. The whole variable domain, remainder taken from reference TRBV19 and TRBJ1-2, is DGGITQSPKYLFRKEGQNVTLSCEQNLNHDAMYWYRQDPGQGLRLIYYSQIVNDFQKGDIAEGYSVSREKKESFPLTVTSAQKNPTAFYLCASSAQGNYGYTFGSGTRLTVV.

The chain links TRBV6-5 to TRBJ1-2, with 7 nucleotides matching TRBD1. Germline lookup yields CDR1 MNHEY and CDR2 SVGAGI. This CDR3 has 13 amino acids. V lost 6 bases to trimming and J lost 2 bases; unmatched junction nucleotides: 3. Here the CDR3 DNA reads TGTGCCAGCAGATCGGGACAGAACTATGGCTACACCTTC. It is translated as CASRSGQNYGYTF.

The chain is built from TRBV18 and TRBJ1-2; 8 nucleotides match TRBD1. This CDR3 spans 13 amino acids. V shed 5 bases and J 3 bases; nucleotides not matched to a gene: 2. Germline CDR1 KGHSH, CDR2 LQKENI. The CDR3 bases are TGTGCCAGCTCAGCACAGGGGGACTATGGCTACACCTTC. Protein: CASSAQGDYGYTF.

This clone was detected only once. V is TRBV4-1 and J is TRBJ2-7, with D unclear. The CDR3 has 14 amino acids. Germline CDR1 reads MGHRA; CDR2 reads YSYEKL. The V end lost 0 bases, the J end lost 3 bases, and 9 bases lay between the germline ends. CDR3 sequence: CASSQDRPGYEQYF. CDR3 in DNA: TGCGCCAGCAGCCAAGACCGCCCGGGCTACGAGCAGTACTTC.

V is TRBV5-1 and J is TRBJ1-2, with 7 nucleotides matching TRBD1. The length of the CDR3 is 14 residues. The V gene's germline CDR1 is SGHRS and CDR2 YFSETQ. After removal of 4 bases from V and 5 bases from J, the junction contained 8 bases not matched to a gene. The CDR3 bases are TGCGCCAGCAGCGAGGGGGCCGGAGGGTATGGCTACACCTTC. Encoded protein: CASSEGAGGYGYTF.

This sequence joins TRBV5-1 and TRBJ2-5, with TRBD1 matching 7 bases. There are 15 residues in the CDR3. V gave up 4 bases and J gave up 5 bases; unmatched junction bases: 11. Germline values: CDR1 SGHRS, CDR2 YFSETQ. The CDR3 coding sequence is TGCGCCAGCAGCCCTACAGGGGACGGTGTGGAGACCCAGTACTTC. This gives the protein CASSPTGDGVETQYF. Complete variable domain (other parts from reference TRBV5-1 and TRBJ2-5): KAGVTQTPRYLIKTRGQQVTLSCSPISGHRSVSWYQQTPGQGLQFLFEYFSETQRNKGNFPGRFSGRQFSNSRSEMNVSTLELGDSALYLCASSPTGDGVETQYFGPGTRLLVL.

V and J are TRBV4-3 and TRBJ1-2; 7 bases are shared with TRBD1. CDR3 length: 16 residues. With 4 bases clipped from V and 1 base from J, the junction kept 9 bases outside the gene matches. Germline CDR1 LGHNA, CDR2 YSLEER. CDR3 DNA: TGCGCCAGCAGCCCGGGGTGGGGACAGATTAACTATGGCTACACCTTC. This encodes CASSPGWGQINYGYTF.

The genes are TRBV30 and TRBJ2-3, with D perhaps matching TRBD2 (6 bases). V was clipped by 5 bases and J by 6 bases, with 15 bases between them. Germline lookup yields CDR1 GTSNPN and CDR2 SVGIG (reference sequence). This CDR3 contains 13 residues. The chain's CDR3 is CAWVGTEGDTQYF. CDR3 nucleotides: TGTGCCTGGGTGGGGACTGAGGGGGATACGCAGTATTTT.

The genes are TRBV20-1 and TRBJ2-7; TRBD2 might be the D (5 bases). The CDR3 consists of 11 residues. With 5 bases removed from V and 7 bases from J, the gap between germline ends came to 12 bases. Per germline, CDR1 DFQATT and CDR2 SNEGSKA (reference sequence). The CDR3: CSALRVGEQYF. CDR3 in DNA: TGCAGTGCTCTGAGGGTGGGTGAGCAGTACTTC.

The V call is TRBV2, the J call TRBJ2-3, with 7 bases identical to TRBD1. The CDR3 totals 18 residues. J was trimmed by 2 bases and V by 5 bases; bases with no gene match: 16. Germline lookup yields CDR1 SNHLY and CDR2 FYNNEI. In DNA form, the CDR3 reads TGTGCCAGCAGTTACCTTAACCGGACAGGAAAACACACAGATACGCAGTATTTT. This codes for CASSYLNRTGKHTDTQYF. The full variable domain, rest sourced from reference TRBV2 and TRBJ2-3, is EPEVTQTPSHQVTQMGQEVILRCVPISNHLYFYWYRQILGQKVEFLVSFYNNEISEKSEIFDDQFSVERPDGSNFTLKIRSTKLEDSAMYFCASSYLNRTGKHTDTQYFGPGTRLTVL.

The CDR3 sequence: CASSFPETGKTEAFF. The CDR3 DNA is TGTGCCAGCAGCTTCCCCGAGACAGGGAAGACTGAAGCTTTCTTT. This chain joins TRBV7-8 and TRBJ1-1; 7 bases align to TRBD1. Germline assignment: CDR1 SGHVS and CDR2 FQNEAQ. The CDR3 extends over 15 amino acids. The trim removed 3 bases at V and 5 bases at J, leaving 9 bases unmatched.

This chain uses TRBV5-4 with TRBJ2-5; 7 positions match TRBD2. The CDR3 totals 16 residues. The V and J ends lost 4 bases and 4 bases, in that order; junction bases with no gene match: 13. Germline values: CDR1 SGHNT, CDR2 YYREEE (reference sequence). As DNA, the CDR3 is TGTGCCAGCAGCGCACCCAACGCGGGAGCTGGAGAGACCCAGTACTTC. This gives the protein CASSAPNAGAGETQYF.

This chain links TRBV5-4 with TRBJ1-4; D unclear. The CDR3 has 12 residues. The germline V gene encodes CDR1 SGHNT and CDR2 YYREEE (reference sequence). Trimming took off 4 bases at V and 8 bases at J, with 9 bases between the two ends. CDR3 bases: TGTGCCAGCAGCGAAATCGGGGAAAAACTGTTTTTT. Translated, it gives CASSEIGEKLFF.

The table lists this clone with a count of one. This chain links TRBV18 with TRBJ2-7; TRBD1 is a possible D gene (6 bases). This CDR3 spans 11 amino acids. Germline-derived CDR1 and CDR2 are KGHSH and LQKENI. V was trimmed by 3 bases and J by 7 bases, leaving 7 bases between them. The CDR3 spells CASSPGAEQYF. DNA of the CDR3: TGTGCCAGCTCACCGGGGGCAGAGCAGTACTTC. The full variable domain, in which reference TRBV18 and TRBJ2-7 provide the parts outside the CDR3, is NAGVMQNPRHLVRRRGQEARLRCSPMKGHSHVYWYRQLPEEGLKFMVYLQKENIIDESGMPKERFSAEFPKEGPSILRIQQVVRGDSAAYFCASSPGAEQYFGPGTRLTVT.

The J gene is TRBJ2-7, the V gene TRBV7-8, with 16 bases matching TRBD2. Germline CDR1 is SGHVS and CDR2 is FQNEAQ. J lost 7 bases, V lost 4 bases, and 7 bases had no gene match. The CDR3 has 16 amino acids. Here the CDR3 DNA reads TGTGCCAGCAGCTCGGGACTAGCGGGAGGGTATCATGAGCAGTACTTC. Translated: CASSSGLAGGYHEQYF.